This T cell receptor (beta chain) is drawn from a study of blood T cell repertoires in COVID-19 (dated by TCRdb to the early 2020s). Looking at the study overall: The collaborator samples originated in the United States, Italy and Spain and spanned the acute and convalescent phases of COVID-19. The material from the prospective study consisted of cDNA or gDNA derived from T cells, B-cell-depleted T cells, or PBMCs. Subjects who had been exposed to COVID-19, were actively infected with it, or had recovered from it provided the deeply sampled blood TCRbeta repertoires that made up the dataset. The repertoires were released in a freely available public database intended as a resource for research on the immune response to SARS-CoV-2. The samples were drawn from two sources: the first 160 participants of the ongoing ImmuneRACE study, and fewer than 1,500 subjects contributed by 6 global collaborators. Sample metadata almost always included a de-identified subject ID, COVID-19 status, age in years and sex. Where available, HLA class I and class II types were taken from metadata supplied by the sample provider and were not determined by assay-based typing. The investigation overall reported the following: Clinical and demographic metadata were provided uncurated, with the amount varying by source and participant.

The immunoSEQ Assay, a bias-controlled multiplex PCR, was used to amplify TCRbeta CDR3 regions from genomic DNA. The source study handled its data this way. Nucleated cell counts per sample were estimated from amplification of reference gene primers within the assay. To quantify the absolute abundance of each unique TCRbeta CDR3 rearrangement, sequence reads were collapsed and filtered. For each sample, productive Simpson clonality was calculated by taking the square root of Simpson's diversity index across productive rearrangements. TCRdb re-hosts the immuneACCESS table, in-frame sequences only. Its copies lack some clones; in the studies checked, an unresolved V gene accounts for under half of them, and the cause for the rest is not known. Clone size and V and J calls were adopted from that table, with D and trimming inferred from the DNA. The sample includes around 370,000 clones, with about 90% observed a single time. The top ten hold around 6.6% of the sample.

One collaborating source in Seattle enrolled patients while the patients were actively infected and followed the patients over time throughout the course of disease. Each collaborating institution followed its own protocols to collect whole blood in K2EDTA tubes. For TCRbeta analysis, collaborators shipped samples as frozen whole blood, isolated PBMCs, or DNA extracted from either of those sample types. About this clone: This receptor's antigen is unknown. No base quality information exists; no much larger clone differs at one position.

Ends trimmed: V by 2 bases, J by 8 bases; bases unmatched to a gene: 3. Reading the germline V gene gives CDR1 ENHRY and CDR2 SYGVKD. The CDR3, cysteine through phenylalanine, is 14 amino acids long. The only DNA kept is the CDR3, 42 bases in frame from the first base. The TCR comes from a woman in her 70s with COVID-19, enrolled during active disease. Input material: peripheral blood. The chain links TRBV10-3 with TRBJ1-2; a stretch of 12 junction bases matches TRBD1. CDR3 loop: CAISETGTGGGYTF. The sequenced DNA: TGTGCCATCAGTGAGACCGGGACAGGGGGCGGCTACACCTTC.